The rows below give T cell receptor beta chains drawn from one sample of a study of blood T cell repertoires in COVID-19. Libraries were prepared by immunoSEQ multiplex PCR; TCRdb keeps only in-frame clonotypes and omits some of them. The sample has 200,000 to 250,000 clones; 86% are singletons. Sequencing was performed on PBMCs or T cells enriched from blood (not recorded which). The origin of the receptors is a young woman who had been exposed to COVID-19. Both conserved end residues are part of each CDR3. Fields, in order: clone size, D gene, V gene, J gene, CDR3 DNA, CDR3 protein. D genes are given only for firm matches. Clone size is given for some rows only: seen once, a few or many times, or a class if the clone is expanded.

size: once; D: NA; V: TRBV19; J: TRBJ2-7; DNA: TGTGCCAGTAGTATTCAGGGAGGACCCTACGAGCAGTACTTC; CDR3: CASSIQGGPYEQYF
size: NA; D: NA; V: TRBV2; J: TRBJ2-3; DNA: TGTGCCAGCGGTGGGTCTAACACAGATACGCAGTATTTT; CDR3: CASGGSNTDTQYF
size: NA; D: NA; V: TRBV2; J: TRBJ1-2; DNA: TGTGCCAGCCAGAGCTTAGGGGCGGACGAAGCTAACTATGGCTACACCTTC; CDR3: CASQSLGADEANYGYTF
size: NA; D: NA; V: TRBV11-3; J: TRBJ1-2; DNA: TGTGCCAGCAGCGCTGGACAGCTCCTCTATGGCTACACCTTC; CDR3: CASSAGQLLYGYTF
size: NA; D: NA; V: TRBV12-3/TRBV12-4; J: TRBJ1-2; DNA: TGTGCCAGCAGAACGACCCGGGACACTGGCTACACCTTC; CDR3: CASRTTRDTGYTF
size: NA; D: NA; V: TRBV5-6; J: TRBJ1-2; DNA: TGTGCCAGCAGCGCCCGGAGCAGGGGCGACTATGGCTACACCTTC; CDR3: CASSARSRGDYGYTF
size: NA; D: NA; V: TRBV9; J: TRBJ2-1; DNA: TGTGCCAGCAGCGTATATCCTGGGGCCAGCTCCTACAATGAGCAGTTCTTC; CDR3: CASSVYPGASSYNEQFF
size: many; D: NA; V: TRBV5-1; J: TRBJ2-3; DNA: TGCGCCAGCAGCTTGCTACAGACCACAGATACGCAGTATTTT; CDR3: CASSLLQTTDTQYF
size: NA; D: TRBD1; V: TRBV4-1; J: TRBJ1-2; DNA: TGCGCCAGCAGCCAAGAGACGGGACAGATTAACTATGGCTACACCTTC; CDR3: CASSQETGQINYGYTF
size: NA; D: TRBD2; V: TRBV7-2; J: TRBJ2-7; DNA: TGTGCCAGCCGTAGCGGGGGGAGCTCCTACGAGCAGTACTTC; CDR3: CASRSGGSSYEQYF
size: NA; D: NA; V: TRBV5-1; J: TRBJ2-7; DNA: TGCGCCAGCAGCCCCGATCAGGGGCGGGAGCAGTACTTC; CDR3: CASSPDQGREQYF
size: NA; D: NA; V: TRBV14; J: TRBJ2-5; DNA: TGTGCCAGCAGCCAAGCAGGCAGGACACTTCAAGAGACCCAGTACTTC; CDR3: CASSQAGRTLQETQYF
size: NA; D: NA; V: TRBV27; J: TRBJ2-1; DNA: TGTGCCACCTTAGGGGGATATTACAATGAGCAGTTCTTC; CDR3: CATLGGYYNEQFF
size: NA; D: NA; V: TRBV4-1; J: TRBJ1-5; DNA: TGCGCCAGCAGCCAAGACGGCCCAGGGGTGTTGAGCAATCAGCCCCAGCATTTT; CDR3: CASSQDGPGVLSNQPQHF
size: NA; D: TRBD1; V: TRBV18; J: TRBJ1-5; DNA: TGTGCCAGCTCACCCCAAAGGGGGCAACCGCCCCAGCATTTT; CDR3: CASSPQRGQPPQHF
size: NA; D: NA; V: TRBV30; J: TRBJ1-1; DNA: TGTGCCTGGGAAAGACCGACAGCCGGGAACACTGAAGCTTTCTTT; CDR3: CAWERPTAGNTEAFF
size: NA; D: NA; V: TRBV7-3; J: TRBJ2-5; DNA: TGTGCCAGCAGCCAGATAGGAGGGAGCCAAGAGACCCAGTACTTC; CDR3: CASSQIGGSQETQYF
size: NA; D: TRBD2; V: TRBV9; J: TRBJ2-1; DNA: TGTGCCAGCAGCGAGACCTCCGGGGGGATAAATGAGCAGTTCTTC; CDR3: CASSETSGGINEQFF